What follows is one T cell receptor beta chain and its context. Antigen: not known. The data belong to a study of shared clonotypes between healthy human individuals. Genomic DNA (from each subset) was split evenly across several immunoSEQ plates. The protocol was immunoSEQ multiplex PCR, while the TCRdb copy is restricted to in-frame clones and leaves out a portion. The sample has 850,000 to 1,200,000 clones, about 75% seen once; the top ten hold over 1.3%. Negatively enriched CD4+ T cells were divided by CD45RA into naive and memory. Study-level findings and limits: Researchers sampled only blood; tissue repertoires likely differ. Sharing across a handful of donors was seen in 4% to 6.5% of naive CD4 clonotypes.

Sequences were obtained from memory CD4+ T cells sorted from blood. The subset here: CD45RA-negative fraction. This sequence originates from a man aged 18 to 35 in good health.

The CDR3 loop is CASSQADTGELFF. The DNA of the CDR3 is TGTGCCAGCAGTCAGGCGGACACCGGGGAGCTGTTTTTT. The rearrangement joins TRBV2 to TRBJ2-2; D is uncertain. From germline, CDR1 is SNHLY and CDR2 FYNNEI. The CDR3 runs to 13 residues. Trimming stripped 5 bases from V and 3 bases from J, with 7 bases between.